This passage covers 20 T cell receptor beta chains from one sample sequenced in a study of blood T cell repertoires in COVID-19. Produced via immunoSEQ multiplex PCR; TCRdb's table is partial and in-frame only. This sample has about 320,000 clones, with 85% found just once. What was sequenced was PBMCs or T cells enriched from blood (not recorded which). The receptors originated from a woman younger than 45 who had been exposed to COVID-19.

The rearrangement uses TRBV29-1 and TRBJ2-5; D uncertain. The CDR3 covers 18 residues. From germline, CDR1 is SQVTM and CDR2 ANQGSEA. The V end was cut by 3 bases, the J end by 2 bases, with 25 bases between. As DNA, the CDR3 is TGCAGCGTTGACGGTGCCCAGTCGCAGGCGAAGTATCAAGAGACCCAGTACTTC. Its protein is CSVDGAQSQAKYQETQYF.

This chain links TRBV4-1 with TRBJ1-1; D is possibly TRBD1 (6 bases). The CDR3 sequence is 15 residues long. V was pared by 1 base and J by 6 bases, with 15 bases between. Germline V gene lookup returns CDR1 MGHRA and CDR2 YSYEKL. The CDR3 DNA sequence: TGCGCCAGCAGCCAAGGCCGGGGGGGGCCAGCTGAAGCTTTCTTT. This encodes CASSQGRGGPAEAFF.

This CDR3 is CASSISLAGPYNEQFF. CDR3 sequence (DNA): TGTGCCAGTAGTATATCACTAGCGGGGCCGTACAATGAGCAGTTCTTC. This chain joins TRBV19 and TRBJ2-1; TRBD2 matches 10 bases. Germline values: CDR1 LNHDA, CDR2 SQIVND (reference sequence). The V and J ends lost 2 bases and 4 bases, in that order; junction bases with no gene match: 5. The CDR3 runs to 16 residues.

The V and J genes are TRBV7-2 and TRBJ1-3; D remains unclear. V was cut by 1 base and J by 6 bases, with 7 bases left in between. There are 13 residues in the CDR3. Germline V gene lookup returns CDR1 SGHTA and CDR2 FQGNSA. The CDR3 here is CASSLGQENTIYF. DNA of the CDR3: TGTGCCAGCAGCTTAGGACAAGAAAACACCATATATTTT.

J is TRBJ2-7 and V is TRBV5-6, with TRBD1 matching 7 bases. Looked up from germline, CDR1 is SGHDT and CDR2 is YYEEEE. Germline trimming cut 4 bases from V and 2 bases from J; bases unmatched to any gene: 3. CDR3 length equals 13 residues. CDR3 nucleotides: TGTGCCAGCAGCAGGACAGGCACCTACGAGCAGTACTTC. Encoded protein: CASSRTGTYEQYF.

This clone appeared a single time. This chain joins TRBV18 and TRBJ2-2, with TRBD1 as a possible D gene (5 bases). Germline V gene data show CDR1 as KGHSH and CDR2 as LQKENI. The CDR3 runs to 15 residues. With 2 bases removed from V and 5 bases from J, the gap between germline ends came to 12 bases. DNA for the CDR3: TGTGCCAGCTCACCAATCGCAGGGCAGACCGGGGAGCTGTTTTTT. Translating gives CASSPIAGQTGELFF.

J is TRBJ2-2 and V is TRBV11-2; 12 bases agree with TRBD2. This CDR3 contains 16 residues. Per germline, CDR1 SGHAT and CDR2 FQNNGV. Trimming took 2 bases from V and 5 from J; bases not matched to a gene: 3. CDR3 region: CASSLLAGGKTGELFF. CDR3 nucleotides: TGTGCCAGCAGCTTACTAGCGGGAGGGAAGACCGGGGAGCTGTTTTTT.

There are a few counts of this clone. The chain has TRBV6-5 and TRBJ1-2; maybe TRBD1 (6 bases). CDR1 is MNHEY, CDR2 SVGAGI, per germline. The CDR3 has 13 amino acids. V shed 6 bases and J shed 5 bases, with 13 bases lying between them. The CDR3 sequence is CASRDSSQYGYTF. The DNA for the CDR3 is TGTGCCAGCAGGGACAGCAGTCAGTATGGCTACACCTTC.

The V call is TRBV5-4, the J call TRBJ2-5; TRBD1 matches 12 bases. This CDR3 is built from 20 residues. The V and J ends lost 4 bases and 0 bases, in that order; junction bases with no gene match: 16. CDR1 and CDR2 from the germline V gene are SGHNT and YYREEE (reference sequence). The CDR3 coding sequence is TGTGCCAGCAGCCCCACTCCCGGGACAGGGGGCTATCCCCACCAAGAGACCCAGTACTTC. This sequence encodes CASSPTPGTGGYPHQETQYF. Combining the CDR3 with reference TRBV5-4 and TRBJ2-5 gives the whole variable domain ETGVTQSPTHLIKTRGQQVTLRCSSQSGHNTVSWYQQALGQGPQFIFQYYREEENGRGNFPPRFSGLQFPNYSSELNVNALELDDSALYLCASSPTPGTGGYPHQETQYFGPGTRLLVL.

The gene calls are TRBV27 and TRBJ1-2, with 10 nucleotides matching TRBD1. V was clipped by 8 bases and J by 4 bases; unmatched bases: 10. The CDR3 runs 15 residues. Germline values: CDR1 MNHEY, CDR2 SMNVEV (reference sequence). CDR3 sequence (DNA): TGTGCCAGCTCCTGGGGGACAGGGGCCGGCTATGGCTACACCTTC. This codes for CASSWGTGAGYGYTF.

V is TRBV10-3 and J is TRBJ1-1; D unclear. CDR3 size: 15 residues. Trimming pared 2 bases from V and 6 bases from J, leaving 16 bases between. Germline values: CDR1 ENHRY, CDR2 SYGVKD. CDR3 in DNA: TGTGCCATCAGTGAGCGAGACCGCGGAGAATCTGAAGCTTTCTTT. Its translation: CAISERDRGESEAFF.

The chain recombines TRBV5-1 with TRBJ1-1; TRBD1 is a possible D gene (6 bases). The CDR3 is 15 amino acids. The V end was cut by 4 bases, the J end by 0 bases, with 13 bases between. Germline CDR1 reads SGHRS; CDR2 reads YFSETQ. The CDR3 sequence is CASSPKGDMNTEAFF. Here the CDR3 DNA reads TGCGCCAGCAGCCCCAAGGGGGACATGAACACTGAAGCTTTCTTT.

The chain couples TRBV28 to TRBJ1-2; D is uncertain. V lost 7 bases and J lost 4, with 19 bases in between. The CDR3 is made up of 15 amino acids. From germline, CDR1 is MDHEN and CDR2 SYDVKM. CDR3 loop: CASKFTGNYAYGYTF. The CDR3 coding sequence is TGTGCCAGCAAGTTCACCGGTAATTATGCCTATGGCTACACCTTC.

The chain has TRBV7-8 and TRBJ2-3, with 8 bases lining up with TRBD2. Trimming removed 5 bases from V and 0 bases from J; junction bases left unmatched: 10. This CDR3 region has 17 residues. Germline CDR1 and CDR2: SGHVS and FQNEAQ. In nucleotides, the CDR3 is TGTGCCAGCAGCCATGAAATGACTAGCGCCAGCACAGATACGCAGTATTTT. It codes for CASSHEMTSASTDTQYF. Full variable domain (missing parts from reference TRBV7-8 and TRBJ2-3): GAGVSQSPRYKVAKRGQDVALRCDPISGHVSLFWYQQALGQGPEFLTYFQNEAQLDKSGLPSDRFFAERPEGSVSTLKIQRTQQEDSAVYLCASSHEMTSASTDTQYFGPGTRLTVL.

The chain couples TRBV6-5 to TRBJ2-2; 7 bases are shared with TRBD1. The CDR3 consists of 16 residues. V was clipped by 4 bases and J by 1 base; unmatched bases: 6. Germline V gene data show CDR1 as MNHEY and CDR2 as SVGAGI. The CDR3, as DNA: TGTGCCAGCAGTTTGCTATGGACAGGGAACACCGGGGAGCTGTTTTTT. Translating gives CASSLLWTGNTGELFF.

V and J are TRBV24-1 and TRBJ2-5; possible D gene TRBD1, 6 bases. The CDR3 has 15 amino acids. Trimming left V 4 bases short and J 4 bases short, with 15 bases between. From germline, CDR1 is KGHDR and CDR2 SFDVKD. The CDR3 loop reads CATSDEITGSETQYF. CDR3 in DNA: TGTGCCACCAGTGACGAGATAACAGGGTCAGAGACCCAGTACTTC.

V usage is TRBV5-6 and J usage is TRBJ2-7; TRBD2 aligns across 9 bases. J gave up 5 bases and V 2 bases, and 8 bases lay outside the gene matches. The CDR3 is made up of 15 amino acids. Germline V gene data show CDR1 as SGHDT and CDR2 as YYEEEE. The CDR3 region is CASSFAGGPGNEQYF. The CDR3 nucleotides are TGTGCCAGCAGCTTCGCGGGAGGGCCGGGGAACGAGCAGTACTTC.

The chain joins TRBV28 to TRBJ2-3; D gene ambiguous. The germline V and J ends were trimmed by 3 bases and 6 bases, with 10 bases remaining between them. The germline V gene encodes CDR1 MDHEN and CDR2 SYDVKM. The CDR3 extends over 13 amino acids. For the CDR3, the DNA is TGTGCCAGCAGTTTGACGGCAGCGGATACGCAGTATTTT. This sequence encodes CASSLTAADTQYF.

The rearrangement joins TRBV30 to TRBJ2-1; TRBD2 matches 8 bases. With V trimmed by 2 bases and J by 8 bases, 8 bases remained unmatched. Germline CDR1 GTSNPN, CDR2 SVGIG (reference sequence). CDR3 length: 14 amino acids. The CDR3 reads CAWSRAAGAYEQFF. The CDR3 region has the DNA TGTGCCTGGAGTCGGGCAGCGGGGGCATATGAGCAGTTCTTC. Supplemented by reference TRBV30 and TRBJ2-1, the full variable domain reads SQTIHQWPATLVQPVGSPLSLECTVEGTSNPNLYWYRQAAGRGLQLLFYSVGIGQISSEVPQNLSASRPQDRQFILSSKKLLLSDSGFYLCAWSRAAGAYEQFFGPGTRLTVL.

This sequence joins TRBV5-1 and TRBJ2-7, with 14 bases fitting TRBD2. The CDR3 runs 15 residues. V dropped 4 bases and J dropped 3; count of bases not matched to a gene: 3. Germline lookup yields CDR1 SGHRS and CDR2 YFSETQ. The CDR3: CASSQGTSGSYEQYF. CDR3 DNA sequence: TGCGCCAGCAGCCAAGGGACTAGCGGGAGCTACGAGCAGTACTTC.